This record covers a single T cell receptor (beta chain). The V gene end was trimmed by 2 bases and the J gene end by 7 bases; junction bases not matched to a gene: 6. This CDR3 comprises 14 residues. Looked up from germline, CDR1 is SGHTA and CDR2 is FQGTGA. Clinical histories supplied by participants themselves formed the basis of cohort assignment. The study counted Cohort 3 donors as recovered given two negative PCRs, clearance, or symptom resolution. The sample is drawn from a study of blood T cell repertoires in COVID-19. Overall study context: Sources were T cells, B-cell-depleted T cells, or PBMCs; the material itself was cDNA or gDNA.

The data were produced by immunoSEQ multiplex PCR, yet TCRdb's version contains in-frame clones alone and is incomplete. This repertoire shows 200,000 to 300,000 clones, more than 85% found once; its top ten account for approximately 9%. The sample consisted of PBMCs or T cells enriched from blood (not recorded which). The chain employs TRBV7-3 and TRBJ1-2; 8 bases agree with TRBD1. This receptor was obtained from a man between 40 and 49 years old who had recovered from COVID-19. The CDR3, as DNA: TGTGCCAGCAGCTTATCGGCCAGGGGGCTTGGCTACACCTTC. This gives the protein CASSLSARGLGYTF.